A single sample is the source of the 27 T cell receptor beta chains below, sequenced in a study of blood T cell repertoires in COVID-19 (dated by TCRdb to 2018 to 2021). Libraries were prepared through the immunoSEQ multiplex PCR assay. What TCRdb holds here is the immuneACCESS table cut down to in-frame rearrangements. Part of the clones is not present; checked against another copy, under half of the missing clones reflect an unresolved V gene, and the others are unexplained. A total of under 350,000 clones appear in this sample, 85% of them only once. Around 6.9% of the sample is in the top ten clones. The specimen sequenced was peripheral blood. These receptors originate from a human donor in a cohort sampled during active COVID-19.

The V gene is TRBV11-2, the J gene TRBJ1-6; D is ambiguous. V dropped 2 bases and J dropped 7 bases, with 9 bases sitting between them. This CDR3 region has 14 residues. Germline CDR1 reads SGHAT; CDR2 reads FQNNGV. CDR3 region: CASSLKGGNSPLHF. In DNA form, the CDR3 reads TGTGCCAGCAGCTTAAAAGGCGGAAATTCACCCCTCCACTTT.

The chain employs TRBV19 and TRBJ2-7, with D maybe TRBD1 (6 bases). V was clipped by 5 bases and J by 4 bases, with 15 bases between them. CDR1 and CDR2 from the germline V gene are LNHDA and SQIVND (reference sequence). The CDR3 runs to 14 residues. The CDR3 sequence: CASSSRQDRYEQYF. In nucleotides, the CDR3 is TGTGCCAGTAGTTCCCGACAGGATCGGTACGAGCAGTACTTC.

The CDR3 protein is CASSISGGRDTQYF. CDR3 sequence (DNA): TGTGCCAGTAGTATATCGGGGGGGCGAGATACGCAGTATTTT. The V call is TRBV19, the J call TRBJ2-3; 8 bases agree with TRBD2. CDR3 length equals 14 residues. Germline CDR1 is LNHDA and CDR2 is SQIVND (reference sequence). J gave up 5 bases and V 2 bases, and 3 bases lay outside the gene matches.

Only one count was recorded for this clone. The chain combines TRBV3-1 (or the pseudogene TRBV3-2) with TRBJ2-2; 12 bases are a match to TRBD1. V was pared by 6 bases and J by 7 bases, with 15 bases of the junction left unmatched. The CDR3 sequence is 18 residues long. CDR1 is LGHDT and CDR2 is YNNKEL in the germline V gene (reference sequence). In nucleotides, the CDR3 is TGTGCCAGCAGACAGTACTCCAGGGACAGGGGGCAAAGCGGGGAGCTGTTTTTT. The encoded protein is CASRQYSRDRGQSGELFF.

This clone has more than one count but fewer than ten. The V call is TRBV30, the J call TRBJ2-3; D remains ambiguous. The germline V gene encodes CDR1 GTSNPN and CDR2 SVGIG (reference sequence). The CDR3 is 12 residues long. V was cut by 3 bases and J by 3 bases, with 7 bases left in between. In nucleotides, the CDR3 is TGTGCCTGGAGGGGCAATACAGATACGCAGTATTTT. Amino acids: CAWRGNTDTQYF.

This clone was counted a single time. The J gene is TRBJ2-3, the V gene TRBV27; tentatively, D is TRBD1 (6 bases). CDR1 and CDR2 from the germline V gene are MNHEY and SMNVEV (reference sequence). The germline V and J ends were trimmed by 6 bases and 4 bases, with 11 bases remaining between them. The CDR3 runs to 13 residues. DNA of the CDR3: TGTGCCAGCAGAACCCAGGGGTCAGATACGCAGTATTTT. It codes for CASRTQGSDTQYF.

V gene TRBV12-5 combines with J gene TRBJ2-3; 8 bases are shared with TRBD2. The CDR3 covers 16 residues. From germline, CDR1 is LGHNT and CDR2 FRNRAP. J was trimmed by 0 bases and V by 5 bases; bases with no gene match: 7. In nucleotides, the CDR3 is TGTGCTAGTGGTCGTCAACGGGGGGGCAGCACAGATACGCAGTATTTT. It specifies CASGRQRGGSTDTQYF. Combining the CDR3 with reference TRBV12-5 and TRBJ2-3 gives the whole variable domain DARVTQTPRHKVTEMGQEVTMRCQPILGHNTVFWYRQTMMQGLELLAYFRNRAPLDDSGMPKDRFSAEMPDATLATLKIQPSEPRDSAVYFCASGRQRGGSTDTQYFGPGTRLTVL.

The chain uses TRBV7-9 and TRBJ2-7, with TRBD1 matching 8 bases. V gave up 6 bases and J gave up 4 bases; unmatched junction bases: 14. CDR3 size: 16 residues. Germline V CDR1 and CDR2: SEHNR, FQNEAQ (reference sequence). CDR3 in amino acids: CASRWRTGTGGYEQYF. CDR3 DNA sequence: TGTGCCAGCAGGTGGAGAACCGGGACAGGAGGGTACGAGCAGTACTTC.

This chain uses TRBV3-1 (or the pseudogene TRBV3-2) with TRBJ2-1; TRBD2 is a possible D gene (6 bases). The germline V gene has CDR1 LGHDT and CDR2 YNNKEL (reference sequence). There are 15 residues in the CDR3. Trimming took off 5 bases at V and 0 bases at J, with 11 bases between the two ends. CDR3 in amino acids: CASSVFGGSYNEQFF. DNA for the CDR3: TGTGCCAGCAGCGTGTTCGGGGGCTCCTACAATGAGCAGTTCTTC.

The chain employs TRBV6-1 and TRBJ2-3, with D perhaps matching TRBD1 (6 bases). The length of the CDR3 is 16 residues. In germline, CDR1 is MNHNS, CDR2 SASEGT. With 4 bases removed from V and 0 bases from J, the gap between germline ends came to 14 bases. Here the CDR3 DNA reads TGTGCCAGCAGTGGACACAGGGACCGTAGCACAGATACGCAGTATTTT. Amino acid sequence: CASSGHRDRSTDTQYF.

This clone was detected only a few times. V usage is TRBV6-6 and J usage is TRBJ1-6, with 9 bases that match TRBD1. V shed 6 bases, J shed 10 bases, and the junction held 10 bases outside the gene matches. Per germline, CDR1 MNHNY and CDR2 SVGAGI (reference sequence). The CDR3 totals 15 residues. In DNA form, the CDR3 reads TGTGCCAGCAGGGTCGGACAGGGGATATCCTCACCCCTCCACTTT. It specifies CASRVGQGISSPLHF.

This chain uses TRBV7-8 with TRBJ1-4; D is possibly TRBD1 (5 bases). The CDR3 runs 15 residues. Trimming shortened V by 5 bases and J by 5 bases, and 15 bases separated the two germline ends. CDR1 is SGHVS and CDR2 is FQNEAQ in the germline V gene. CDR3 in amino acids: CASSPQGNGNEKLFF. CDR3 in DNA: TGTGCCAGCAGCCCCCAGGGAAACGGAAATGAAAAACTGTTTTTT. The full variable domain, completed using reference TRBV7-8 and TRBJ1-4, is GAGVSQSPRYKVAKRGQDVALRCDPISGHVSLFWYQQALGQGPEFLTYFQNEAQLDKSGLPSDRFFAERPEGSVSTLKIQRTQQEDSAVYLCASSPQGNGNEKLFFGSGTQLSVL.

The J gene is TRBJ1-3, the V gene TRBV5-1; tentatively, D is TRBD1 (5 bases). CDR1 and CDR2 (germline): SGHRS, YFSETQ. V was clipped by 2 bases and J by 2 bases, with 5 bases between them. This CDR3 has 13 amino acids. This CDR3 reads CASSLGAGNTIYF. CDR3 DNA sequence: TGCGCCAGCAGCTTAGGGGCTGGAAACACCATATATTTT.

DNA for the CDR3: TGCGCCAGCAAAGGGGAAGAGACCCAGTACTTC. Translated: CASKGEETQYF. The chain combines TRBV10-1 with TRBJ2-5; D is perhaps TRBD1 (5 bases). The V gene's germline CDR1 is WNHNN and CDR2 SYGVQD (reference sequence). Trimming cost V 7 bases and J 3 bases, with 6 bases left between them. The CDR3 is 11 residues long.

The gene calls are TRBV6-5 and TRBJ1-2; the match to TRBD1 covers 7 bases. V was pared by 7 bases and J by 1 base, with 6 bases of the junction left unmatched. The CDR3 length is 14 residues. The germline V gene encodes CDR1 MNHEY and CDR2 SVGAGI. The CDR3 is CASKRGRDNYGYTF. CDR3 coding DNA: TGTGCCAGCAAGAGGGGGCGGGATAACTATGGCTACACCTTC.

V usage is TRBV2 and J usage is TRBJ1-1; no firm D call. V was pared by 7 bases and J by 6 bases, with 9 bases between. The CDR3 extends over 11 amino acids. Germline CDR1 reads SNHLY; CDR2 reads FYNNEI. CDR3: CASILRSEAFF. The CDR3 nucleotides read TGTGCCAGCATCCTCAGGTCTGAAGCTTTCTTT.

The chain couples TRBV3-1 (or the pseudogene TRBV3-2) to TRBJ2-1; 7 bases are shared with TRBD2. V lost 3 bases, J lost 4 bases, and 6 bases stayed unmatched. The CDR3 spans 15 residues. Germline V CDR1 and CDR2: LGHDT, YNNKEL (reference sequence). The CDR3: CASSHGRGFYNEQFF. In nucleotides, the CDR3 is TGTGCCAGCAGCCACGGGCGGGGGTTTTACAATGAGCAGTTCTTC.

Many counts were recorded for this clone. V gene TRBV18 combines with J gene TRBJ1-1; TRBD1 agrees at 7 bases. V was clipped by 1 base and J by 3 bases; unmatched bases: 5. Germline V lookup: CDR1 KGHSH, CDR2 LQKENI. This CDR3 is built from 15 residues. CDR3 bases: TGTGCCAGCTCACCACTGCAGGGGGAGGACACTGAAGCTTTCTTT. This codes for CASSPLQGEDTEAFF. Combining the CDR3 with reference TRBV18 and TRBJ1-1 gives the whole variable domain NAGVMQNPRHLVRRRGQEARLRCSPMKGHSHVYWYRQLPEEGLKFMVYLQKENIIDESGMPKERFSAEFPKEGPSILRIQQVVRGDSAAYFCASSPLQGEDTEAFFGQGTRLTVV.

CDR3 DNA: TGTGCCAGTAGTATTCCAGTGTCCTTGGGCAATCAGCCCCAGCATTTT. Translated: CASSIPVSLGNQPQHF. The chain recombines TRBV19 with TRBJ1-5, with unresolved D. Trimming removed 3 bases from V and 2 bases from J, with 14 bases in between. The germline CDR1 and CDR2 sequences are LNHDA and SQIVND (reference sequence). The length of the CDR3 is 16 residues.

In its sample, this clone was seen a few times. J is TRBJ1-2 and V is TRBV5-1; 9 nucleotides agree with TRBD1. The CDR3 is 16 amino acids. V lost 5 bases to trimming and J lost 1 base; unmatched junction nucleotides: 9. Germline V gene data show CDR1 as SGHRS and CDR2 as YFSETQ. This CDR3 reads CASSGTGRPNNYGYTF. CDR3 nucleotides: TGCGCCAGCAGTGGGACAGGGAGGCCAAATAACTATGGCTACACCTTC.

J is TRBJ2-1 and V is TRBV5-1, with 13 nucleotides matching TRBD2. Trimming cost V 5 bases and J 6 bases; bases outside gene matches: 5. This CDR3 has 15 amino acids. CDR1 is SGHRS and CDR2 is YFSETQ in the germline V gene. DNA of the CDR3: TGCGCCAGCAGAAGGACTAGCGGGGGTCGCAATGAGCAGTTCTTC. As protein: CASRRTSGGRNEQFF. Combining the CDR3 with reference TRBV5-1 and TRBJ2-1 gives the whole variable domain KAGVTQTPRYLIKTRGQQVTLSCSPISGHRSVSWYQQTPGQGLQFLFEYFSETQRNKGNFPGRFSGRQFSNSRSEMNVSTLELGDSALYLCASRRTSGGRNEQFFGPGTRLTVL.

The CDR3: CASSQVSIGEYDAYEQYF. The CDR3 DNA sequence: TGTGCCAGCAGCCAAGTTAGCATTGGGGAGTATGACGCCTACGAGCAGTACTTC. V and J are TRBV3-1 (or the pseudogene TRBV3-2) and TRBJ2-7, with D maybe TRBD2 (5 bases). The CDR3 has 18 amino acids. V lost 1 base and J 2 bases, leaving 21 bases between the germline ends. Germline V gives CDR1 LGHDT, CDR2 YNNKEL (reference sequence).

The V gene is TRBV7-6, the J gene TRBJ1-4; D ambiguous. The germline V gene has CDR1 SGHVS and CDR2 FNYEAQ. The CDR3 is made up of 15 amino acids. Trimming stripped 2 bases from V and 7 bases from J, with 14 bases between. The CDR3 region has the DNA TGTGCCAGCAGCTTATCTGGCGGAGAAGGTGAAAAACTGTTTTTT. This translates into CASSLSGGEGEKLFF. The variable domain in full, with the rest retrieved from reference TRBV7-6 and TRBJ1-4, is GAGVSQSPRYKVTKRGQDVALRCDPISGHVSLYWYRQALGQGPEFLTYFNYEAQQDKSGLPNDRFSAERPEGSISTLTIQRTEQRDSAMYRCASSLSGGEGEKLFFGSGTQLSVL.

The chain carries TRBV27 and TRBJ2-1; D possibly corresponds to TRBD1 (6 bases). Germline V gene sequence: CDR1 MNHEY, CDR2 SMNVEV (reference sequence). Trimming took off 5 bases at V and 7 bases at J, with 18 bases between the two ends. This CDR3 is 15 amino acids long. CDR3 in DNA: TGTGCCAGCAGTCACTGGTCCCAAGGGGGAAATGAGCAGTTCTTC. Residues: CASSHWSQGGNEQFF.

The chain combines TRBV5-4 with TRBJ2-7; 7 bases are shared with TRBD1. This CDR3 has 15 residues. Germline CDR1 SGHNT, CDR2 YYREEE (reference sequence). The J segment lost 2 bases and the V segment lost 2 bases, leaving 7 bases of the junction unmatched. The CDR3, as DNA: TGTGCCAGCAGCTTATCCCCCGGGACAGCCTACGAGCAGTACTTC. It encodes CASSLSPGTAYEQYF.

The chain uses TRBV19 and TRBJ1-1, with D unclear. The germline V gene encodes CDR1 LNHDA and CDR2 SQIVND (reference sequence). Trimming took off 6 bases at V and 2 bases at J, with 7 bases between the two ends. The CDR3 has 12 amino acids. CDR3 DNA sequence: TGTGCCAGTAGGGGAGGTAACACTGAAGCTTTCTTT. Protein sequence: CASRGGNTEAFF. Based on the CDR3 plus reference TRBV19 and TRBJ1-1, the full variable domain is DGGITQSPKYLFRKEGQNVTLSCEQNLNHDAMYWYRQDPGQGLRLIYYSQIVNDFQKGDIAEGYSVSREKKESFPLTVTSAQKNPTAFYLCASRGGNTEAFFGQGTRLTVV.

This chain uses TRBV24-1 with TRBJ2-3; D unresolved. V was trimmed by 4 bases and J by 3 bases, leaving 13 bases between them. Germline lookup yields CDR1 KGHDR and CDR2 SFDVKD. This CDR3 region has 15 residues. CDR3 in DNA: TGTGCCACCAGTGACGCGTCACTAAGTACAGATACGCAGTATTTT. Translating gives CATSDASLSTDTQYF.